Included here is one T cell receptor beta chain sequence, with context. Its cognate antigen is unknown. The data stem from a study of T cells in Graves' hyperthyroidism and ophthalmopathy. Notes on the study in general: Stable hyperthyroidism was told apart from ophthalmopathy by a model built on 13 V-J features.

Amplification yielded TCR beta CDR3 regions, with RNA transcripts as the source. An initial round of RT-PCR targeting the TCR CDR3 relied on the HTBI primer set. Using its own MiXCR run on the multiplex PCR reads, TCRdb lists one record per CDR3 protein. This sample has over 700,000 distinct CDR3 sequences, with roughly 40% found just once. The definition of stable Graves' hyperthyroidism was no ophthalmopathy progression within 18 months. Diagnoses were made from clinical symptoms, serum measures (thyroxine and TRAb), thyroid ultrasound and orbital computed tomography. A roughly 9.1 ml volume of fresh peripheral blood provided the PBMCs. V gave up 6 bases and J gave up 3 bases, with 14 bases separating them. The CDR3 is 14 amino acids.

This TCR came from a man aged 18 to 30 with Graves' hyperthyroidism. The gene calls are TRBV12-3 or TRBV12-4 and TRBJ2-5; D may correspond to TRBD1 or TRBD2 (5 bases each). Sequencing used blood. The CDR3 nucleotides are TGTGCCAGCAGCCAAGAAGAGGGGAAAGAGACCCAGTACTTC. This codes for CASSQEEGKETQYF.